The next 19 T cell receptor beta chains were all read from a single sample in a study of T cell responses to AZD1222 COVID-19 vaccine. Repertoires were generated with immunoSEQ multiplex PCR, while TCRdb's copy carries only in-frame clones and drops some. The sample holds about 140,000 clones, 90% to 95% seen once. Sequenced material: peripheral blood, taken 28 days after the second AZD1222 dose. These receptors came from an adult who received the AZD1222 COVID-19 vaccine.

This chain uses TRBV2 with TRBJ1-5; D gene unclear. CDR3 size: 15 residues. With 2 bases removed from V and 1 base from J, the gap between germline ends came to 9 bases. The germline V gene has CDR1 SNHLY and CDR2 FYNNEI. The CDR3 nucleotides are TGTGCCAGCAGTGAATTCGGTGGGAGCAATCAGCCCCAGCATTTT. Its protein is CASSEFGGSNQPQHF.

This clone was found a few times. V and J are TRBV5-1 and TRBJ2-7; no clear D gene. Per germline, CDR1 SGHRS and CDR2 YFSETQ. Trimming pared 0 bases from V and 6 bases from J, leaving 4 bases between. The CDR3 sequence is 11 residues long. In DNA, the CDR3 is TGCGCCAGCAGCTTGGAGTTCGAGCAGTACTTC. As protein: CASSLEFEQYF. The variable domain in full, with the rest retrieved from reference TRBV5-1 and TRBJ2-7, is KAGVTQTPRYLIKTRGQQVTLSCSPISGHRSVSWYQQTPGQGLQFLFEYFSETQRNKGNFPGRFSGRQFSNSRSEMNVSTLELGDSALYLCASSLEFEQYFGPGTRLTVT.

The gene calls are TRBV5-6 and TRBJ1-1; unclear D gene. In germline, CDR1 is SGHDT, CDR2 YYEEEE. V lost 2 bases, J lost 1 base, and 6 bases lay in between. CDR3 length: 13 residues. In DNA, the CDR3 is TGTGCCAGCAGCTTTCGGGAGAACACTGAAGCTTTCTTT. This sequence encodes CASSFRENTEAFF. The full variable domain, completed using reference TRBV5-6 and TRBJ1-1, is DAGVTQSPTHLIKTRGQQVTLRCSPKSGHDTVSWYQQALGQGPQFIFQYYEEEERQRGNFPDRFSGHQFPNYSSELNVNALLLGDSALYLCASSFRENTEAFFGQGTRLTVV.

The chain combines TRBV29-1 with TRBJ1-2, with TRBD1 matching 11 bases. The CDR3 is 12 residues long. Germline V lookup: CDR1 SQVTM, CDR2 ANQGSEA. J gave up 8 bases and V 7 bases, and 6 bases lay outside the gene matches. The CDR3 DNA is TGCAGCGCGGGACAGGGGGTCGTCGGCTACACCTTC. Translating it yields CSAGQGVVGYTF.

V is TRBV5-1 and J is TRBJ1-4, with D possibly being TRBD1 (6 bases). This CDR3 has 16 amino acids. V was clipped by 4 bases and J by 6 bases, with 19 bases between them. Per the germline V gene, CDR1 is SGHRS and CDR2 is YFSETQ. The CDR3 is CASSPGATGAYEKLFF. Written as DNA, the CDR3 is TGCGCCAGCAGCCCGGGGGCGACAGGAGCTTATGAAAAACTGTTTTTT. The whole variable domain, filled in from reference TRBV5-1 and TRBJ1-4, reads KAGVTQTPRYLIKTRGQQVTLSCSPISGHRSVSWYQQTPGQGLQFLFEYFSETQRNKGNFPGRFSGRQFSNSRSEMNVSTLELGDSALYLCASSPGATGAYEKLFFGSGTQLSVL.

The chain has TRBV6-5 and TRBJ1-6, with D possibly being TRBD1 (5 bases). The ends were cut back, 2 bases at V and 9 bases at J, with 8 bases in the middle. Germline V gene sequence: CDR1 MNHEY, CDR2 SVGAGI. This CDR3 region has 13 residues. CDR3 sequence reads: CASSYVGTSPLHF. The CDR3 region has the DNA TGTGCCAGCAGTTACGTGGGGACTTCACCCCTCCACTTT.

This chain connects TRBV5-1 to TRBJ2-1; D is uncertain. The V and J ends lost 7 bases and 10 bases respectively, with 12 bases between them. The CDR3 contains 11 residues. Germline lookup yields CDR1 SGHRS and CDR2 YFSETQ. CDR3 sequence (DNA): TGCGCCAGCTGTGACTTCAGCGAGCAGTTCTTC. Amino acid sequence: CASCDFSEQFF.

The chain carries TRBV29-1 and TRBJ1-2, with D hard to call. CDR1 SQVTM and CDR2 ANQGSEA come from the germline V gene. There are 13 residues in the CDR3. Trimming took off 8 bases at V and 5 bases at J, with 18 bases between the two ends. The CDR3 reads CSTTVFGSYGYTF. Here the CDR3 DNA reads TGCAGCACTACCGTGTTTGGTTCATATGGCTACACCTTC.

This clone has just a few counts. The chain combines TRBV10-3 with TRBJ2-7, with D possibly TRBD1 on 5 matching bases. CDR3 length equals 12 residues. V lost 2 bases and J 4 bases, leaving 6 bases between the germline ends. From germline, CDR1 is ENHRY and CDR2 SYGVKD. Written as DNA, the CDR3 is TGTGCCATCAGTGAGGACAGTTACGAGCAGTACTTC. It translates to CAISEDSYEQYF.

This clone was seen a handful of times. This sequence joins TRBV28 and TRBJ2-7; D possibly corresponds to TRBD2 (6 bases). The CDR3 is 16 residues long. The V gene's germline CDR1 is MDHEN and CDR2 SYDVKM. V was clipped by 3 bases and J by 0 bases, with 15 bases between them. CDR3 bases: TGTGCCAGCAGTTTTGAACTCGTGGGACTCTCCTACGAGCAGTACTTC. Protein product: CASSFELVGLSYEQYF.

The CDR3 reads CASSIILRGRPDYTF. The CDR3 DNA sequence: TGTGCCAGTAGTATAATCCTGAGGGGGCGGCCCGACTACACCTTC. This chain links TRBV19 with TRBJ1-2, with 7 nucleotides matching TRBD1. After removal of 2 bases from V and 10 bases from J, the junction contained 13 bases not matched to a gene. Germline V gives CDR1 LNHDA, CDR2 SQIVND (reference sequence). The CDR3 length is 15 residues.

This CDR3 is CASSLEVGGRNTGELFF. For the CDR3, the DNA is TGCGCCAGCAGCTTGGAAGTGGGGGGCCGGAACACCGGGGAGCTGTTTTTT. The V and J genes are TRBV5-1 and TRBJ2-2; D may correspond to TRBD1 or TRBD2 (6 bases each). There are 17 residues in the CDR3. Trimming left V 0 bases short and J 1 base short, with 13 bases between. CDR1 and CDR2 from the germline V gene are SGHRS and YFSETQ.

This sequence joins TRBV9 and TRBJ2-7, with 12 bases identical to TRBD2. There are 17 residues in the CDR3. Trimming removed 3 bases from V and 5 bases from J; junction bases left unmatched: 12. Germline V gives CDR1 SGDLS, CDR2 YYNGEE. In DNA form, the CDR3 reads TGTGCCAGCAGCGCGGTACTCCTAGCGGGAGGGCCAGACGAGCAGTACTTC. This encodes CASSAVLLAGGPDEQYF.

V and J are TRBV29-1 and TRBJ2-1; D is ambiguous. This CDR3 comprises 13 residues. Trimming left V 7 bases short and J 0 bases short, with 10 bases between. Germline lookup yields CDR1 SQVTM and CDR2 ANQGSEA. The CDR3 here is CSAAESSYNEQFF. The CDR3 coding sequence is TGCAGCGCCGCAGAGAGCTCCTACAATGAGCAGTTCTTC.

This chain connects TRBV3-1 (or the pseudogene TRBV3-2) to TRBJ2-2; D is unresolved. The V gene lost 4 bases and the J gene lost 3 bases, with 6 bases spanning the gap. This CDR3 spans 13 amino acids. The germline V gene encodes CDR1 LGHDT and CDR2 YNNKEL (reference sequence). The CDR3 coding sequence is TGTGCCAGCAGCCCCTTGCACACCGGGGAGCTGTTTTTT. As protein: CASSPLHTGELFF.

The chain couples TRBV7-3 to TRBJ2-3; D not resolved. The CDR3 contains 12 residues. The germline V gene encodes CDR1 SGHTA and CDR2 FQGTGA. V gave up 7 bases and J gave up 4 bases, with 9 bases separating them. Written as DNA, the CDR3 is TGTGCCAGCACCCAGGTGGCAGATACGCAGTATTTT. Protein product: CASTQVADTQYF.

J is TRBJ2-5 and V is TRBV5-1, with D unclear. Germline V gene lookup returns CDR1 SGHRS and CDR2 YFSETQ. The germline V and J ends were trimmed by 3 bases and 0 bases, with 9 bases remaining between them. CDR3 size: 14 residues. The CDR3, as DNA: TGCGCCAGCAGCTCTGGACGGAACCAAGAGACCCAGTACTTC. Its translation is CASSSGRNQETQYF.

The CDR3 region has the DNA TGTGCCAGCAGCGTAGTCCCGGGGGTAACCGGGGAGCTGTTTTTT. This codes for CASSVVPGVTGELFF. This chain links TRBV9 with TRBJ2-2; possibly TRBD2 for D (6 bases). The CDR3 is 15 amino acids. Trimming pared 0 bases from V and 5 bases from J, leaving 11 bases between. Germline lookup yields CDR1 SGDLS and CDR2 YYNGEE. Together with reference TRBV9 and TRBJ2-2, the CDR3 gives the full variable domain: DSGVTQTPKHLITATGQRVTLRCSPRSGDLSVYWYQQSLDQGLQFLIQYYNGEERAKGNILERFSAQQFPDLHSELNLSSLELGDSALYFCASSVVPGVTGELFFGEGSRLTVL.

The chain recombines TRBV14 with TRBJ1-2, with D perhaps matching TRBD1 (5 bases). Trimming pared 2 bases from V and 5 bases from J, leaving 21 bases between. The V gene's germline CDR1 is SGHDN and CDR2 FVKESK. The CDR3 has 17 residues. The CDR3 DNA follows: TGTGCCAGCAGCCAAATCGACAGAGGCTCCAAAGGGTATGGCTACACCTTC. Residues: CASSQIDRGSKGYGYTF.